This record covers a single TCR beta chain. This table comes from immunoSEQ multiplex PCR, and its TCRdb copy is limited to in-frame clones, with some not included. The table lists around 57,000 clones, approximately 94% of them singletons. This record belongs to a study of preoperative IRX-2 immunotherapy in early breast cancer. The CDR3 is 14 residues long. The germline V and J ends were trimmed by 9 bases and 5 bases, with 19 bases remaining between them. CDR1 is LNHNV, CDR2 YYDKDF, per germline (reference sequence). Treatment specified: preoperative locoregional IRX-2 cytokine immunotherapy. Samples came from a phase Ib trial of preoperative locoregional IRX-2 cytokine immunotherapy.

Sampling was done from a patient treated with IRX-2 immunotherapy. V and J are TRBV15 and TRBJ2-5; D is unclear. This clonotype was sampled from a human donor with breast cancer. The CDR3 is CATGTPRARETQYF. The CDR3 region has the DNA TGTGCCACGGGAACACCTCGGGCGCGGGAGACCCAGTACTTC.